The 7 T cell receptor beta chains below all came from one sample that was sequenced in a study of blood T cells in healthy people across ages. The authors ran a second PCR of 7 to 11 cycles using a sample-barcoded 5' primer and a J-beta primer mix. One entry per CDR3 protein, called by TCRdb with MiXCR from the 5' RACE reads. The sample has roughly 2 million distinct CDR3 sequences, roughly 49% seen once; the top ten hold roughly 2%. Source material: blood. The receptors originated from a woman aged 40 to 50 in good health.

This chain joins TRBV5-1 and TRBJ2-7, with TRBD2 matching 12 bases. The J call is uncertain, as TRBJ2-5 better fits the DNA end. This CDR3 has 14 amino acids. Germline V gives CDR1 SGHRS, CDR2 YFSETQ. CDR3 sequence (DNA): TGCGCCACCCGAGGGACTAGCGGGCGGCAGACCCAGTACTTC. Translated: CATRGTSGRQTQYF.

This clonotype was detected only once. The chain links TRBV4-2 to TRBJ2-7; a weak D match, TRBD1 (5 bases). The CDR3 contains 15 residues. Looked up from germline, CDR1 is LGHNA and CDR2 is YNFKEQ. V lost 0 bases and J 2 bases, leaving 11 bases between the germline ends. The CDR3 sequence is CASSQDAGPTYEQYF. DNA of the CDR3: TGTGCCAGCAGCCAAGATGCAGGGCCTACCTACGAGCAGTACTTC.

This clonotype was observed a handful of times. V and J are TRBV20-1 and TRBJ2-5, with D possibly being TRBD2 (6 bases). CDR1 and CDR2 from the germline V gene are DFQATT and SNEGSKA (reference sequence). The V end lost 4 bases, the J end lost 2 bases, and 14 bases lay between the germline ends. CDR3 length equals 14 residues. The CDR3 DNA reads as TGCAGTGCTAAATGGCGGGGCATTCAAGAGACCCAGTACTTC. The encoded protein is CSAKWRGIQETQYF.

This sequence joins TRBV7-2 and TRBJ2-7; 7 bases are a match to TRBD2. The ends lost 7 bases at V and 5 bases at J; junction bases unmatched: 5. CDR3 length: 12 residues. Germline assignment: CDR1 SGHTA and CDR2 FQGNSA. The CDR3 DNA is TGTGCCAGCAAGCGTGGGGGGGACGAGCAGTACTTC. This translates into CASKRGGDEQYF.

This sequence joins TRBV6-6 and TRBJ2-5, with D possibly being TRBD1 or TRBD2 (5 bases each). The CDR3 consists of 13 residues. V lost 9 bases and J lost 1, with 12 bases in between. The V gene's germline CDR1 is MNHNY and CDR2 SVGAGI (reference sequence). The CDR3 loop is CASGGLSQETQYF. CDR3 coding DNA: TGTGCCAGTGGGGGATTATCCCAAGAGACCCAGTACTTC.

The rearrangement uses TRBV4-2 and TRBJ2-5, with 12 bases that match TRBD2. Germline V gives CDR1 LGHNA, CDR2 YNFKEQ. Trimming at V came to 4 bases and at J to 0 bases, leaving 15 bases not matched to a gene. The CDR3 is 20 residues long. CDR3 region: CASSPDVGASGGGYQETQYF. In DNA form, the CDR3 reads TGTGCCAGCAGCCCCGATGTGGGGGCTAGCGGGGGGGGCTACCAAGAGACCCAGTACTTC.

The rearrangement joins TRBV6-2 or TRBV6-3 to TRBJ2-7; either TRBD1 or TRBD2 may supply D (5 bases each). Trimming cost V 5 bases and J 7 bases, with 12 bases left between them. The CDR3 has 12 amino acids. Germline-derived CDR1 and CDR2 are MNHEY and SVGEGT. This CDR3 is CASSRGTCEQYF. The CDR3 DNA follows: TGTGCCAGCAGTCGAGGGACCTGTGAGCAGTACTTC.